The present T cell receptor (beta chain) was sequenced within a study of T cell repertoires in cytomegalovirus infection. Background on the study: In the study, CMV epitopes included recently identified HLA-C-restricted and well-studied HLA-B-restricted ones. It can be stated that public TCR beta signatures indicated CMV infection as well as a matching HLA type. Study-level results: Within the response measured ex vivo, HLA-C-restricted CMV-specific TCR beta clonotypes were dominant. Based on cumulative public TCR beta family frequency, carriers of CMV plus the relevant HLA were identified.

TCRdb re-analysed the reads in MiXCR, keeping a single row per CDR3 protein. Here the sample spans some 480,000 distinct CDR3 sequences, 30% to 35% being singletons. To note about this clonotype: Its antigen is still unknown.

CDR1 and CDR2 (germline): SQVTM, ANQGSEA. Trimming took 6 bases from V and 5 from J; bases not matched to a gene: 20. This CDR3 region has 19 residues. This chain links TRBV29-1 with TRBJ2-2; 11 bases map to TRBD2. This specimen was cultured PBMCs, taken from culture after CMV antigen stimulation. This TCR was sampled from a human donor in good health (CMV status not recorded). Some clones in this sample may be carry-over from other donors' samples. The CDR3 protein is CSVRQGRLGTSGATGELFF. The CDR3 DNA reads TGCAGCGTGCGACAGGGAAGACTCGGGACTAGCGGAGCGACCGGGGAGCTGTTTTTT.